A selection of T cell receptor beta chains follows, all from one sample in a study of T cells in Graves' hyperthyroidism and ophthalmopathy. In TCRdb, the multiplex PCR reads were re-called with MiXCR into one record per CDR3 protein. The sample consists of approximately 400,000 distinct CDR3 sequences, roughly 19% of them appearing once. The sequencing input was blood. These TCRs come from a woman between 18 and 29 years old with Graves' hyperthyroidism. Both conserved end residues are part of each CDR3. A D gene is named only where the DNA matches it firmly. Expanded clones are given a class, and other clones once, few, many or no size at all.

abundance,j_gene,d_gene,v_gene,CDR3nt,CDR3aa
many,TRBJ2-6,-,TRBV7-3,TGTGCCAGCAGCCCAAAGGACGGGAGCTCTGGGGCCAACGTCCTGACTTTC,CASSPKDGSSGANVLTF
many,TRBJ2-1,TRBD2,TRBV2,TGTGCCAGTCACAGTGGGAGGGGCGCGTGGGACAATGAGCAGTTCTTC,CASHSGRGAWDNEQFF
many,TRBJ1-3,-,TRBV6-1,TGTGCCAGCAGGCAAGACGCCAGCTCTGGAAACACCATATATTTT,CASRQDASSGNTIYF
many,TRBJ1-1,-,TRBV4-1,TGCGCCAGCAGCCAAGATCTTGGCGGCAGCCAAGCTTTCTTT,CASSQDLGGSQAFF
many,TRBJ1-5,-,TRBV4-2,TGTGCCAGCAGCCTTACGCATGGTGCGACTAGCAATCAGCCCCAGCATTTT,CASSLTHGATSNQPQHF
many,TRBJ1-1,-,TRBV28,TGTGCCAGCAGTTCAGATAGCGGCACTGAAGCTTTCTTT,CASSSDSGTEAFF
many,TRBJ1-2,-,TRBV7-9,TGTGCCAGCAGCTTAGCCTCTGGGAGCTACACCTTC,CASSLASGSYTF
-,TRBJ2-2,TRBD1,TRBV10-3,TGTGCCATCAGGACAGGGGGAAGAACCGGGGAGCTGTTTTTT,CAIRTGGRTGELFF
many,TRBJ2-2,-,TRBV10-3,TGTGCCATCAGTGGGACGGACGGGGAGCTGTTTTTT,CAISGTDGELFF
many,TRBJ1-1,-,TRBV29-1,TGCAGCGTTGAGTCCAACCGGGCTGAAGCTTTCTTT,CSVESNRAEAFF
few,TRBJ1-1,TRBD1,TRBV6-2/TRBV6-3,TGTGCCAGCTGCTGGACAGGGGCCCGACCAACTGAAGCTTTCTTT,CASCWTGARPTEAFF
many,TRBJ1-2,-,TRBV12-3/TRBV12-4,TGTGCCAGTAAAGCCCGGGGGGGCTACACCTTC,CASKARGGYTF
many,TRBJ2-3,TRBD2,TRBV18,TGTGCCAGCTCGCCCCTAGCGGGGGTCACAGATACGCAGTATTTT,CASSPLAGVTDTQYF
once,TRBJ2-2,TRBD1,TRBV10-3,TGTGCCGCCCGCCAAGCCAGGGGGTTTGAGACCGGGGAGCTGTTTTTT,CAARQARGFETGELFF
many,TRBJ1-1,-,TRBV20-1,TGCAGTGCTGAGGGGAGTGCTGAAGCTTTCTTT,CSAEGSAEAFF
many,TRBJ1-1,-,TRBV20-1,TGCAGTGCTAGGCTGGCTAGGAACACTGAAGCTTTCTTT,CSARLARNTEAFF
many,TRBJ2-1,-,TRBV6-1,TGTGCCAGCAGTGAAGGGTGGGGGGTCCTCGGAGATGAGCAGTTCTTC,CASSEGWGVLGDEQFF
many,TRBJ2-5,-,TRBV5-1,TGCGCCAGCAGCCACCTGACAGGAGGGGAGACCCAGTACTTC,CASSHLTGGETQYF
many,TRBJ1-1,-,TRBV15,TGTGCCACCAGCAGAGCGCTGAACACTGAAGCTTTCTTT,CATSRALNTEAFF
many,TRBJ1-1,-,TRBV6-1,TGTGCCAGCAGTGAAGCGCGCTATTTCACTGAAGCTTTCTTT,CASSEARYFTEAFF
many,TRBJ2-5,-,TRBV28,TGTGCCAGCAGTTTACCGGCGGAGACCCAGTACTTC,CASSLPAETQYF
-,TRBJ2-5,-,TRBV3-1,TGTGCCAGCAGCCAAGCTCTCGGCGGGGGCAAAGAGACCCAGTACTTC,CASSQALGGGKETQYF
-,TRBJ1-5,-,TRBV6-5,TGTGCCAGCAGTTACGGGGACCCAGGCGGCAATCAGCCCCAGCATTTT,CASSYGDPGGNQPQHF
-,TRBJ1-1,-,TRBV6-1,TGTGCCAGCAGTCGGGATCCCGGTACAGCTTTCTTT,CASSRDPGTAFF
many,TRBJ2-7,-,TRBV13,TGTGCCAGCAGCTTAAATTCTGGCTCCTACGAGCAGTACTTC,CASSLNSGSYEQYF
many,TRBJ1-1,-,TRBV30,TGTGCCTGGAGTAAAGAGGTCGTCACTGAAGCTTTCTTT,CAWSKEVVTEAFF
many,TRBJ1-5,-,TRBV7-9,TGTGCCAGCAGCTTAGAACAATTTCAGCCCCAGCATTTT,CASSLEQFQPQHF
-,TRBJ2-5,-,TRBV6-1,TGTGCCAGCGGGTCCTTAGCGTTCCAAGAGACCCAGTACTTC,CASGSLAFQETQYF
many,TRBJ1-5,-,TRBV12-3/TRBV12-4,TGTGCCAGCAGTTTAAGCAGTTATAGCAATCAGCCCCAGCATTTT,CASSLSSYSNQPQHF
many,TRBJ1-2,TRBD1,TRBV12-3/TRBV12-4,TGTGCCAGCAGTTTGAGGGGAAAGGACAGGGGGCGAGTGCCCAACTATGGCTACACCTTC,CASSLRGKDRGRVPNYGYTF
many,TRBJ2-6,-,TRBV20-1,TGCAGTGCGGTTAAAGGGGTCCCAGACTCTGGGGCCAACGTCCTGACTTTC,CSAVKGVPDSGANVLTF
-,TRBJ1-1,TRBD1,TRBV4-2,TGTGCCAGCAGCCAAGAGACAGGGGCCCACACTGAAGCTTTCTTT,CASSQETGAHTEAFF
many,TRBJ1-2,-,TRBV11-2,TGTGCCAGCAGCTACGGGACCAACATCTATGGCTACACCTTC,CASSYGTNIYGYTF
many,TRBJ1-2,-,TRBV28,TGTGCCATCCTCGGGGGTAACTATGGCTACACCTTC,CAILGGNYGYTF
many,TRBJ2-7,TRBD1,TRBV6-5,TGTGCCAGCTCCCCGGGACAGGGGGCCTGGGAGCAGTACTTC,CASSPGQGAWEQYF
many,TRBJ1-2,TRBD1,TRBV11-2,TGTGCCAGCAGCTGGGGACAGGGGGCAGTTGGCTACACCTTC,CASSWGQGAVGYTF
few,TRBJ2-7,TRBD2,TRBV27,TGTGCCAGCAGTTTAGAGGTAGCGGGGCCTCACGAGCAGTACTTC,CASSLEVAGPHEQYF
many,TRBJ1-1,-,TRBV15,TGTGCCACCAGCAGAGCACAAGTGAACACTGAAGCTTTCTTT,CATSRAQVNTEAFF
many,TRBJ2-5,-,TRBV18,TGTGCCAGCTCACCAAGCCAGCGACACCAAGAGACCCAGTACTTC,CASSPSQRHQETQYF
many,TRBJ1-5,-,TRBV6-1,TGTGCCAGCAGTGAAGCCCCAGGGAATCAGCCCCAGCATTTT,CASSEAPGNQPQHF
few,TRBJ2-5,-,TRBV14,TGTGCCAGCAGCCAGCAAGGGAAGACCCAGTACTTC,CASSQQGKTQYF
many,TRBJ1-1,-,TRBV3-1,TGTGCCAGCTGCTTGGGAGGGTACACTGAAGCTTTCTTT,CASCLGGYTEAFF
many,TRBJ2-2,-,TRBV7-3,TGTGCCAGCTCTCCGAGGCAGGCAAACACCGGGGAGCTGTTTTTT,CASSPRQANTGELFF
-,TRBJ2-7,-,TRBV7-8,TGTGCCAGCAGCCTCGAGGGGGGTACCTACGAGCAGTACTTC,CASSLEGGTYEQYF
-,TRBJ2-7,-,TRBV20-1,TGCAGTGCCAGAAGGGGTTCTGACTACGAGCAGTACTTC,CSARRGSDYEQYF
-,TRBJ2-2,TRBD2,TRBV6-1,TGTGCCAGCAGGGGGACTAGCGATGGCGGGGAGCTGTTTTTT,CASRGTSDGGELFF
few,TRBJ2-7,-,TRBV27,TGTGCCAGCAGCCCAGACAGTATCTACGAGCAGTACTTC,CASSPDSIYEQYF
few,TRBJ1-1,-,TRBV10-3,TGTGCCACCAAGGGGGGGGAGAACACTGAAGCTTTCTTT,CATKGGENTEAFF
many,TRBJ2-7,TRBD2,TRBV6-5,TGTGCCGCGGGGGGTACCATCCACTACGAGCAGTACTTC,CAAGGTIHYEQYF
many,TRBJ2-7,-,TRBV6-1,TGTGCCAGCAGTGAAGTGGGACCTCGGGACGAGCAGTACTTC,CASSEVGPRDEQYF